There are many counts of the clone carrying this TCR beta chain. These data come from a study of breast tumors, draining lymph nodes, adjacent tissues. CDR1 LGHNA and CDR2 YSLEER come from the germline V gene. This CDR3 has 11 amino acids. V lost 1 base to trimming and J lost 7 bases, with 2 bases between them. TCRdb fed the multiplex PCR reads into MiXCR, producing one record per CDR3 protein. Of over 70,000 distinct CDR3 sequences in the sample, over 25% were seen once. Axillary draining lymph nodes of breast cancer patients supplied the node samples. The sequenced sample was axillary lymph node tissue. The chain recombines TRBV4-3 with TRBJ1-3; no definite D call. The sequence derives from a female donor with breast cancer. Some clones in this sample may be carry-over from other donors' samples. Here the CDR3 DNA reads TGCGCCAGCAGCCAAGGTAACACCATATATTTT. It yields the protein CASSQGNTIYF.